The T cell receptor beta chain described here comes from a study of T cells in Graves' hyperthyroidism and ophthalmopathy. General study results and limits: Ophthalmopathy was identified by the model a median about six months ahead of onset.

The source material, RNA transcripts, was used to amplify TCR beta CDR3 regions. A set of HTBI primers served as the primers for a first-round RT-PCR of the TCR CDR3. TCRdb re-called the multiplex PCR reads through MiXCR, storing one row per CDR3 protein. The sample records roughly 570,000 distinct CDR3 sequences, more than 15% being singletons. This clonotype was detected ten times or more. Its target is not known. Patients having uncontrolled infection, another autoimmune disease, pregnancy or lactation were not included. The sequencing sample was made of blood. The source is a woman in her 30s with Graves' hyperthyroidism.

The CDR3 DNA sequence: TGTGCCAGCAGTTACCCCAAAGGGAGGACCGGGGAGCTGTTTTTT. It encodes CASSYPKGRTGELFF. The V and J genes are TRBV6-2 or TRBV6-3 and TRBJ2-2; perhaps TRBD2 as D (6 bases). Trimming shortened V by 2 bases and J by 5 bases, and 12 bases separated the two germline ends. CDR1 is MNHEY and CDR2 is SVGEGT in the germline V gene. The CDR3 covers 15 residues.